The 2 T cell receptor beta chains in this list originate from one sample, sequenced in a study of spatial heterogeneity in lung cancer. Documented time point: sample taken at primary tumor resection. TCRdb used MiXCR to reprocess the 5' RACE reads, holding one entry per CDR3 protein. Of some 25,000 distinct CDR3 sequences in the sample, around 5.1% were seen once. The sequencing here drew on PBMCs, taken at surgery. The receptor source for this set is a male donor with early-stage non-small cell lung cancer.

This clonotype was recorded many times. The V call is TRBV6-2 or TRBV6-3, the J call TRBJ2-5; tentatively, D is TRBD1 or TRBD2 (6 bases each). V gave up 0 bases and J gave up 4 bases, with 9 bases separating them. This CDR3 comprises 14 residues. Germline CDR1 is MNHEY and CDR2 is SVGEGT. CDR3 DNA sequence: TGTGCCAGCAGTTACTCTAGGGGGGCAGAGACCCAGTACTTC. It is translated as CASSYSRGAETQYF.

This clonotype showed up many times. The chain recombines TRBV2 with TRBJ1-2; tentative D call: TRBD1 (5 bases). V gave up 8 bases and J gave up 0 bases, with 13 bases separating them. The CDR3 loop spans 14 amino acids. Germline V gene data show CDR1 as SNHLY and CDR2 as FYNNEI. CDR3 sequence reads: CASRTGESNYGYTF. CDR3 nucleotides: TGTGCCAGCCGTACAGGAGAATCTAACTATGGCTACACCTTC.